This TCR beta chain was sequenced for a study of PD-1 blockade in classical Hodgkin lymphoma. In the case of this clone: Its specificity is not known.

V lost 0 bases and J 0 bases, leaving 13 bases between the germline ends. Germline-derived CDR1 and CDR2 are SGDLS and YYNGEE. The CDR3 runs 17 residues. Study-level findings and limits: Baseline diversity was lower in partial responders and progressors than complete responders. Reports described newly diagnosed patients as having lower baseline TCR diversity than healthy donors.

TCRdb's copy holds only in-frame clones and misses some; the assay was immunoSEQ multiplex PCR. The sample contains fewer than 13,000 clones, around 80% of which appear only once. The time point here: cycle 4 day 1 (C4D1), after 6 weeks of nivolumab. In every patient, relapse followed autologous stem cell transplantation, while exposure to brentuximab vedotin differed. The CD4+ T cells used were purified from thawed PBMCs through magnetic negative selection. This chain joins TRBV9 and TRBJ1-3; no clear D. The TCR sequence derives from a human donor with classical Hodgkin lymphoma. The specimen comprised CD4+ T cells from blood, sampled before the fourth cycle of nivolumab. DNA for the CDR3: TGTGCCAGCAGCGTAGGTCCTAACCTGAGCTCTGGAAACACCATATATTTT. As protein: CASSVGPNLSSGNTIYF.